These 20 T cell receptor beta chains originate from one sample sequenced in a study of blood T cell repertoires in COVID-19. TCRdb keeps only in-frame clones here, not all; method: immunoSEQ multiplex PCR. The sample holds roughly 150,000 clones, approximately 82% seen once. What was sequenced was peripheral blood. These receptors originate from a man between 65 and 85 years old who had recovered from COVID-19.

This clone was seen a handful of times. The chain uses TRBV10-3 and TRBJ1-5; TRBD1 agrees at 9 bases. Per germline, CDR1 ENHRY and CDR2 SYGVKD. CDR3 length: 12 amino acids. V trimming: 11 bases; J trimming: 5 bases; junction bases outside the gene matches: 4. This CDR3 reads CASRDRDQPQHF. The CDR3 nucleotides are TGTGCCTCCCGGGACAGGGATCAGCCCCAGCATTTT.

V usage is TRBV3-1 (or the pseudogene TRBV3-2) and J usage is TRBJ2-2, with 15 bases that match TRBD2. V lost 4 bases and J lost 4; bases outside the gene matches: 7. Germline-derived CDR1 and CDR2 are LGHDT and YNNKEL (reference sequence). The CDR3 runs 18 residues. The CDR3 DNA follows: TGTGCCAGCAGCCTAGGACTAGCGGGAGGGTTACGCACCGGGGAGCTGTTTTTT. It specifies CASSLGLAGGLRTGELFF.

The CDR3 DNA follows: TGTGCCAGCAGAAGGACAGCTGCAACTAATGAAAAACTGTTTTTT. This gives the protein CASRRTAATNEKLFF. V is TRBV2 and J is TRBJ1-4; a weak D match, TRBD1 (6 bases). Deletions cut 6 bases from V and 0 bases from J, with 11 bases between. This CDR3 region has 15 residues. Germline CDR1 is SNHLY and CDR2 is FYNNEI. Full variable domain (remainder filled in from reference TRBV2 and TRBJ1-4): EPEVTQTPSHQVTQMGQEVILRCVPISNHLYFYWYRQILGQKVEFLVSFYNNEISEKSEIFDDQFSVERPDGSNFTLKIRSTKLEDSAMYFCASRRTAATNEKLFFGSGTQLSVL.

CDR3 nucleotides: TGTGCCAGCAGCGAAACAGGGGACCCCTATGGCTACACCTTC. Encoded protein: CASSETGDPYGYTF. The V gene is TRBV7-9, the J gene TRBJ1-2; 7 bases match TRBD1. This CDR3 contains 14 residues. In germline, CDR1 is SEHNR, CDR2 FQNEAQ (reference sequence). Trimming at V came to 5 bases and at J to 4 bases, leaving 7 bases not matched to a gene.

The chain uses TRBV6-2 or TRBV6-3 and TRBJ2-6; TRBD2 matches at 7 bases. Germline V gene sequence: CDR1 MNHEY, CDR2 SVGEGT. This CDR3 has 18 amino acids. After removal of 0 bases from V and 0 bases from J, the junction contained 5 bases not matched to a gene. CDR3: CASSYSSGPASGANVLTF. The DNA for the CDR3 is TGTGCCAGCAGTTACTCTAGCGGGCCCGCCTCTGGGGCCAACGTCCTGACTTTC.

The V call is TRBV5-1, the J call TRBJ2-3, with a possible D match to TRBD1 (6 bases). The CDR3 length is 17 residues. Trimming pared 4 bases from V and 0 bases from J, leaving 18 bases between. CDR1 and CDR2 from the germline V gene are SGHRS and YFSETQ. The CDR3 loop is CASSAHYRDTSTDTQYF. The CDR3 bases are TGCGCCAGCAGCGCTCACTACCGGGACACTAGCACAGATACGCAGTATTTT.

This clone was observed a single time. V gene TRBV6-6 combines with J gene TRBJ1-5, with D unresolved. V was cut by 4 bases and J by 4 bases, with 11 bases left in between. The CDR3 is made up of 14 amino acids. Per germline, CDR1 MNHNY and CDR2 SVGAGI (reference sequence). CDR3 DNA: TGTGCCAGCAGTTTAATGGCGGTTAATCAGCCCCAGCATTTT. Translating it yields CASSLMAVNQPQHF.

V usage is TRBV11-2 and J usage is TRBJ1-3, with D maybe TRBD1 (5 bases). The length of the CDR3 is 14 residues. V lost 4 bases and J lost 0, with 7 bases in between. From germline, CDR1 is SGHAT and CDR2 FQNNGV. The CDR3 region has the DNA TGTGCCAGCAGCTCGACAGTCTCTGGAAACACCATATATTTT. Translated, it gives CASSSTVSGNTIYF.

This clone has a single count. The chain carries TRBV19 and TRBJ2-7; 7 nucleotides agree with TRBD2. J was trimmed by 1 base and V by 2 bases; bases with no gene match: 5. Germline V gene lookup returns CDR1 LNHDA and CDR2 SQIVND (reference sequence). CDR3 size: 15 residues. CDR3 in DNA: TGTGCCAGTAGTATAATGACTAGCAGATCCTACGAGCAGTACTTC. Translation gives CASSIMTSRSYEQYF.

For the CDR3, the DNA is TGTGCCAGCAGGACGGACAGGGGGGCGACCGGGGAGCTGTTTTTT. It yields the protein CASRTDRGATGELFF. The chain joins TRBV7-9 to TRBJ2-2; 10 nucleotides match TRBD1. This CDR3 is 15 amino acids long. J was trimmed by 5 bases and V by 6 bases; bases with no gene match: 6. From germline, CDR1 is SEHNR and CDR2 FQNEAQ (reference sequence).

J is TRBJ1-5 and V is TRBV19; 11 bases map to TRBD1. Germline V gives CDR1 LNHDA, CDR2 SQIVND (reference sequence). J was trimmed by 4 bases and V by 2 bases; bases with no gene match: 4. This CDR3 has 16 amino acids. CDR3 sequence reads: CASSITDRGRNQPQHF. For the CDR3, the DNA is TGTGCCAGTAGTATAACGGACAGGGGGCGTAATCAGCCCCAGCATTTT.

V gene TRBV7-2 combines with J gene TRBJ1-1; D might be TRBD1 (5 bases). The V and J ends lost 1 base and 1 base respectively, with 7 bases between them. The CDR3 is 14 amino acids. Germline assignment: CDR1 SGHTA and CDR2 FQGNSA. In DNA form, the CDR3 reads TGTGCCAGCAGCTTAGGCGGGGCGAACACTGAAGCTTTCTTT. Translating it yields CASSLGGANTEAFF.

This CDR3 is CATSDTPGLANEQFF. The DNA of the CDR3 is TGTGCCACCAGTGATACACCGGGACTAGCTAATGAGCAGTTCTTC. This chain links TRBV24-1 with TRBJ2-1, with TRBD2 matching over 9 bases. From germline, CDR1 is KGHDR and CDR2 SFDVKD. The CDR3 sequence is 15 residues long. V shed 3 bases, J shed 7 bases, and the junction held 6 bases outside the gene matches.

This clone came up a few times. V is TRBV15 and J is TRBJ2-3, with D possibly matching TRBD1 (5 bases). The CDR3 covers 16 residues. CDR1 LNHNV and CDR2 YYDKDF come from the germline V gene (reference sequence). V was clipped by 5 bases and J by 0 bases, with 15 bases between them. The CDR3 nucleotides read TGTGCCACCAGCTCCAGACGCGACAGCAGCACAGATACGCAGTATTTT. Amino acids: CATSSRRDSSTDTQYF.

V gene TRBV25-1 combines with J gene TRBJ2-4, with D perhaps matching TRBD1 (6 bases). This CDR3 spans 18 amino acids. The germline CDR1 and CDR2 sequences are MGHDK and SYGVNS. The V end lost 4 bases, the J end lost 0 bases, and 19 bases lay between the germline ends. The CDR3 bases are TGTGCCAGCAGTGCCCGCTCTTATGGGGGCCAAGCCAAAAACATTCAGTACTTC. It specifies CASSARSYGGQAKNIQYF.

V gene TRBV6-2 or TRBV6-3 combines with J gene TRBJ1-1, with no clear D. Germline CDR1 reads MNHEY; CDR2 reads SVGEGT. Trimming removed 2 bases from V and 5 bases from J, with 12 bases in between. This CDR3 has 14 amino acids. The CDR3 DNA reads TGTGCCAGCAGTTACCTATCCGGGTGGACTGAAGCTTTCTTT. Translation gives CASSYLSGWTEAFF.

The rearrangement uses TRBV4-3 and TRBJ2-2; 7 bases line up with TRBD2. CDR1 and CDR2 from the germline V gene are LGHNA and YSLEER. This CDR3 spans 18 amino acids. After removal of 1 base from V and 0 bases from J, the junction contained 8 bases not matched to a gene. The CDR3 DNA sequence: TGCGCCAGCAGCCAAGCATTGACCGGGAGGCCGAACACCGGGGAGCTGTTTTTT. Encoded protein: CASSQALTGRPNTGELFF.

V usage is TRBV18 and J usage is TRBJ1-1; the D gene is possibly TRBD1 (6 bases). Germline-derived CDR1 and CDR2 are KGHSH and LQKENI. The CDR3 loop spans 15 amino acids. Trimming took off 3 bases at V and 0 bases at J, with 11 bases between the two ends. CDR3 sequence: CASSPPGAVNTEAFF. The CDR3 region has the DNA TGTGCCAGCTCACCCCCAGGGGCAGTGAACACTGAAGCTTTCTTT.

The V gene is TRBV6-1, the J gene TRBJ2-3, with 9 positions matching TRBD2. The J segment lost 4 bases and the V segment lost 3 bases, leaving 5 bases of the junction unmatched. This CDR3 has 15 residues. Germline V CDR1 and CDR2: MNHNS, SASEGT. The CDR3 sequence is CASSDRVAGADTQYF. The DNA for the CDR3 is TGTGCCAGCAGTGATCGGGTAGCGGGAGCAGATACGCAGTATTTT.

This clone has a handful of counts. The CDR3 bases are TGTGCCAGCAGCACTCGGGACAGCCTCAATGAGCAGTTCTTC. Translation gives CASSTRDSLNEQFF. J is TRBJ2-1 and V is TRBV11-2; 7 bases agree with TRBD1. This CDR3 has 14 amino acids. The germline gives CDR1 SGHAT, CDR2 FQNNGV. Trimming at V came to 5 bases and at J to 6 bases, leaving 7 bases not matched to a gene.